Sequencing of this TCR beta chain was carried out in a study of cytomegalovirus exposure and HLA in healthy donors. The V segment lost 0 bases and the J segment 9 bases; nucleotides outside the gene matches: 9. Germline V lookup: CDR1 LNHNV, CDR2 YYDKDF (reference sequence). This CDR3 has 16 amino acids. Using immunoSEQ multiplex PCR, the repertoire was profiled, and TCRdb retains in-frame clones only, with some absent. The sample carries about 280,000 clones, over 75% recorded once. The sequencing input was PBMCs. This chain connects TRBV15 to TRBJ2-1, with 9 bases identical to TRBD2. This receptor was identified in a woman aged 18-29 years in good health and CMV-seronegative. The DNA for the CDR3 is TGTGCCACCAGCAGAGATCGTCCTAGCGGGATTGGTGAGCAGTTCTTC. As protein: CATSRDRPSGIGEQFF.